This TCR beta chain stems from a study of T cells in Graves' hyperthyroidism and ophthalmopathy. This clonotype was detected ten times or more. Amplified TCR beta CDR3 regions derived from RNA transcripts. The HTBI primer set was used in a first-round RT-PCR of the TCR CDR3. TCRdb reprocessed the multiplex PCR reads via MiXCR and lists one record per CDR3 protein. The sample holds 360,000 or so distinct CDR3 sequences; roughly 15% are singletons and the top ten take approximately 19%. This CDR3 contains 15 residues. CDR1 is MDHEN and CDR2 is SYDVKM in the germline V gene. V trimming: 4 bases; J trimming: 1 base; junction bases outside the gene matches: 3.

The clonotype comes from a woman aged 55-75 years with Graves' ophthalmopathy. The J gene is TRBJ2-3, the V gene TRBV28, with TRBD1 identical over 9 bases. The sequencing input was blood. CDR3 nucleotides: TGTGCCAGCAGTTCGCGGACAGGGGGCACAGATACGCAGTATTTT. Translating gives CASSSRTGGTDTQYF.